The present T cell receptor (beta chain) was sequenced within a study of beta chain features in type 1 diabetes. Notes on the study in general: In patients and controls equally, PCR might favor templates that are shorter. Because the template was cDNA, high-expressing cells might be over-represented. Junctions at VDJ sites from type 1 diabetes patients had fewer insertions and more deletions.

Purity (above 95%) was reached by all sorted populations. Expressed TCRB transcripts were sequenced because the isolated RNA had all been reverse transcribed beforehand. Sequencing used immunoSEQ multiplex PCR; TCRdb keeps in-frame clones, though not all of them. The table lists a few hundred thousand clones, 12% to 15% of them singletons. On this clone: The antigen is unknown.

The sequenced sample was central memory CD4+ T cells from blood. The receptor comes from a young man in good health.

CDR3 in amino acids: CASSLTGTGIIGNTIYF. CDR3 DNA: TGTGCCAGCAGCCTCACCGGGACAGGCATAATCGGAAACACCATATATTTT. The chain combines TRBV7-2 with TRBJ1-3; TRBD1 matches 8 bases. Losses at the gene ends were 5 bases for V and 4 bases for J; bases not matched to a gene: 13. CDR3 size: 17 residues. Germline CDR1 reads SGHTA; CDR2 reads FQGNSA. The full variable domain, with the rest looked up from reference TRBV7-2 and TRBJ1-3, is GAGVSQSPSNKVTEKGKDVELRCDPISGHTALYWYRQSLGQGLEFLIYFQGNSAPDKSGLPSDRFSAERTGGSVSTLTIQRTQQEDSAVYLCASSLTGTGIIGNTIYFGEGSWLTVV.